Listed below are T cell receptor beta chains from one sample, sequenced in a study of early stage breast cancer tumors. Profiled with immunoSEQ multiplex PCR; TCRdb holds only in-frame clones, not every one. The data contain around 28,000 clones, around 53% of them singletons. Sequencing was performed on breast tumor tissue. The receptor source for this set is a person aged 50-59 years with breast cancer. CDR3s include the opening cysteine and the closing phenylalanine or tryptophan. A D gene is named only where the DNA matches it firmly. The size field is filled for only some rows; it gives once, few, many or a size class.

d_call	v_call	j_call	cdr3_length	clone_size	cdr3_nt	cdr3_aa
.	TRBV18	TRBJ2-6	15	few	TGTGCCAGCTCCCTTACTAGCTCTGGGGCCAACGTCCTGACTTTC	CASSLTSSGANVLTF
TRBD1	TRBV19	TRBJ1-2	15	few	TGTGCCAGTAGTATCGGCAGGGGGGACCTGCGGGGCTACACCTTC	CASSIGRGDLRGYTF
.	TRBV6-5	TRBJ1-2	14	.	TGTGCCAGCAGTTTTACACAGGGTTATAATGGCTACACCTTC	CASSFTQGYNGYTF
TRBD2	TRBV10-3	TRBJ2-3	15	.	TGTGCCATCAGCGCGACTAGCGGCCGGGCAGATACGCAGTATTTT	CAISATSGRADTQYF
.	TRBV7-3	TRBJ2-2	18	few	TGTGCCAGCAGCTCGTCCTTCTCCCTAGCCCTGAACACCGGGGAGCTGTTTTTT	CASSSSFSLALNTGELFF
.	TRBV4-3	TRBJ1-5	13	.	TGCGCCAGCAGCCAAGATCGAGCTCAGCCCCAGCATTTT	CASSQDRAQPQHF
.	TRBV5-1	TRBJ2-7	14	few	TGCGCCAGCAGCTTGGCGGACGCTTCCTACGAGCAGTACTTC	CASSLADASYEQYF
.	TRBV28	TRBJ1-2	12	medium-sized	TGTGCCAGCAGTCTGCAGGAAACCGGCTACACCTTC	CASSLQETGYTF
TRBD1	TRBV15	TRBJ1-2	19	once	TGTGCCACCAGCAGAGATGAGTTCCCGGGACAGGGGGCGCCGGACGGCTACACCTTC	CATSRDEFPGQGAPDGYTF
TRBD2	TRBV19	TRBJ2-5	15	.	TGTGCCAGTAGTACCAGTAGCGGGGTACAAGAGACCCAGTACTTC	CASSTSSGVQETQYF
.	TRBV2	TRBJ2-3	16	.	TGTGCCAGCAGGGTCGGTGGAGGGGCTAGCACAGATACGCAGTATTTT	CASRVGGGASTDTQYF
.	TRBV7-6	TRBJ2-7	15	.	TGTGCCAGCAGCCCTCATCCCGGGACAAACTACGAGCAGTACTTC	CASSPHPGTNYEQYF
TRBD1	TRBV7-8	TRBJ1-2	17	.	TGTGCCAGCAGCCCGACGGAGGGGCAGGGGGTTCTCGATGGCTACACCTTC	CASSPTEGQGVLDGYTF
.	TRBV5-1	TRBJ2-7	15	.	TGCGCCAGCAGCCCCTTTTATCCGACAGGCTACGAGCAGTACTTC	CASSPFYPTGYEQYF
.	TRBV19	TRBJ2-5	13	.	TGTGCCAGTAGGGTGGCTAGCCAAGAGACCCAGTACTTC	CASRVASQETQYF
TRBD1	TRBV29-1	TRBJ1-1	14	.	TGCAGCGTTCGAGGGACAGGGGGCGAATCTGAAGCTTTCTTT	CSVRGTGGESEAFF
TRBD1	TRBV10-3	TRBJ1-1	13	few	TGTGCCAGTCGACAGGGCCAAAACACTGAAGCTTTCTTT	CASRQGQNTEAFF
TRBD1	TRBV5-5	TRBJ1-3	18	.	TGTGCCAGCAGCCTGAGGTGGGACAGTCTTACTGCTGGAAACACCATATATTTT	CASSLRWDSLTAGNTIYF
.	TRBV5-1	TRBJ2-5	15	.	TGCGCCAGCAGCTTATCAGGGGACCGCCAAGAGACCCAGTACTTC	CASSLSGDRQETQYF
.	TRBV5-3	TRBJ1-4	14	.	TGTGCCAGCAGCTTAAACCAGGGATCCGGAAAACTGTTTTTT	CASSLNQGSGKLFF
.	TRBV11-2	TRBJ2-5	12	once	TGTGCCAGCAGCTTAATTTCCGAGACCCAGTACTTC	CASSLISETQYF
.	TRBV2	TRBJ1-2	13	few	TGTGCCAGCAGTCCCGAAGGGGGCTATGGCTACACCTTC	CASSPEGGYGYTF
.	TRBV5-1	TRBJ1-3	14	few	TGCGCCAGCGGCGATCCCGGGAGTATAAACACCATATATTTT	CASGDPGSINTIYF
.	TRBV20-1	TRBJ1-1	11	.	TGCAGTGCCCCGGGACCTGATGAAGCTTTCTTT	CSAPGPDEAFF
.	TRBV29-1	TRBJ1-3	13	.	TGCAGCGTTGTGGGGACCTCTGGAAACACCATATATTTT	CSVVGTSGNTIYF
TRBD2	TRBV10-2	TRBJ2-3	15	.	TGCGCCAGCAGTGGTACGGGAGGGAGCACAGATACGCAGTATTTT	CASSGTGGSTDTQYF
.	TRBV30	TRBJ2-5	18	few	TGTGCCTGGAGTACCTCTCCCCGACCCACCCGGGGCCAAGAGACCCAGTACTTC	CAWSTSPRPTRGQETQYF
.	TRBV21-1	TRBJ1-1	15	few	TGTGCCAGCAGCAAAGTCGAGACAGGGGGCACTGAAGCTTTCTTT	CASSKVETGGTEAFF
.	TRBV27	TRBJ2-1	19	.	TGTGCCAGCAGTCCCTTGGCGGGAGCGGTACAGGGGCTCTACAATGAGCAGTTCTTC	CASSPLAGAVQGLYNEQFF
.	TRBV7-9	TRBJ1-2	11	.	TGTGCCAGCAGTCTATTATATGGCTACACCTTC	CASSLLYGYTF
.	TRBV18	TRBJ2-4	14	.	TGTGCCAGCTCACCGGCCCAAGGGCAAGACATTCAGTACTTC	CASSPAQGQDIQYF
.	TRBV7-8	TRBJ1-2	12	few	TGTGCCAGCAGCCGAGAGAACTATGGCTACACCTTC	CASSRENYGYTF
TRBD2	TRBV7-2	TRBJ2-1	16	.	TGTGCCAGCAGCTCGCCCCTAGCGGGGCTCTACAATGAGCAGTTCTTC	CASSSPLAGLYNEQFF
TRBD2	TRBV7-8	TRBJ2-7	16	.	TGTGCCAGCAGCTCGCTAGCTAGCGGGAGCCGGTACGAGCAGTACTTC	CASSSLASGSRYEQYF
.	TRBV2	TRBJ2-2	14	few	TGTGCCAGCAGTGAATATTTGTGGGAGGGGGAGCTGTTTTTT	CASSEYLWEGELFF
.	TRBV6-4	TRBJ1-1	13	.	TGTGCCAGCAGCTCCGGTCCCGCCACTGAAGCTTTCTTT	CASSSGPATEAFF
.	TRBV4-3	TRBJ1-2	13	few	TGCGCCAGCAGCCAAGATCTGAACAGGGGCTACACCTTC	CASSQDLNRGYTF
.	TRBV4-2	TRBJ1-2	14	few	TGTGCCAGCAGCCAAGATAGGAGTAACTATGGCTACACCTTC	CASSQDRSNYGYTF